These 13 T cell receptor beta chains were sequenced from one sample in a study of T cells in Graves' hyperthyroidism and ophthalmopathy. Researchers amplified the TCR beta CDR3 regions from RNA transcripts. First-round RT-PCR with HTBI primers amplified the TCR CDR3 region. TCRdb passed the multiplex PCR reads through MiXCR, listing each CDR3 protein once. In the table there are about 840,000 distinct CDR3 sequences, 38% of which are singletons. The sequenced sample consisted of blood. The receptors derive from a man younger than 35 with Graves' hyperthyroidism.

This clonotype was seen many times. The chain uses TRBV2 and TRBJ1-6, with a possible D match to TRBD1 (6 bases). Trimming stripped 2 bases from V and 9 bases from J, with 11 bases between. CDR1 is SNHLY, CDR2 FYNNEI, per germline. CDR3 length: 14 residues. DNA for the CDR3: TGTGCCAGCAGTGAAACCGGGGGCGGTTCACCCCTCCACTTT. This codes for CASSETGGGSPLHF. The full variable domain, completed using reference TRBV2 and TRBJ1-6, is EPEVTQTPSHQVTQMGQEVILRCVPISNHLYFYWYRQILGQKVEFLVSFYNNEISEKSEIFDDQFSVERPDGSNFTLKIRSTKLEDSAMYFCASSETGGGSPLHFGNGTRLTVT.

This clonotype was seen a single time. J is TRBJ1-1 and V is TRBV20-1, with 7 bases fitting TRBD1. CDR3 length: 12 amino acids. Trimming removed 3 bases from V and 10 bases from J; junction bases left unmatched: 8. Germline V gene data show CDR1 as DFQATT and CDR2 as SNEGSKA (reference sequence). The chain's CDR3 is CSASRDSYSAFF. The CDR3 nucleotides read TGCAGTGCTAGCCGGGACAGCTACTCAGCTTTCTTT.

The chain is built from TRBV7-7 and TRBJ1-1; the match to TRBD1 covers 7 bases. The CDR3 contains 14 residues. The germline gives CDR1 SSHAT, CDR2 FNYEAQ (reference sequence). After removal of 10 bases from V and 1 base from J, the junction contained 9 bases not matched to a gene. The CDR3 region has the DNA TGTGCCAAGAAGAAGAGGGGGCAGAACACTGAAGCTTTCTTT. Translation: CAKKKRGQNTEAFF. Variable domain in full (rest from reference TRBV7-7 and TRBJ1-1): GAGVSQSPRYKVTKRGQDVTLRCDPISSHATLYWYQQALGQGPEFLTYFNYEAQPDKSGLPSDRFSAERPEGSISTLTIQRTEQRDSAMYRCAKKKRGQNTEAFFGQGTRLTVV.

This clonotype was seen a few times. The rearrangement uses TRBV5-6 and TRBJ2-7, with a possible D match to TRBD2 (6 bases). From germline, CDR1 is SGHDT and CDR2 YYEEEE. The CDR3 is 14 amino acids. The V and J ends lost 0 bases and 5 bases respectively, with 12 bases between them. In nucleotides, the CDR3 is TGTGCCAGCAGCTTGGGCAGGGAGGTAGACGAGCAGTACTTC. This codes for CASSLGREVDEQYF.

This clonotype was detected only a few times. The chain combines TRBV12-3 or TRBV12-4 with TRBJ1-4; the D gene is possibly TRBD1 (5 bases). This CDR3 region has 15 residues. Trimming took 5 bases from V and 5 from J, leaving 15 bases between them. CDR3 amino acids: CASSGVQGPNEKLFF. CDR3 nucleotide sequence: TGTGCCAGCAGTGGAGTTCAGGGCCCGAATGAAAAACTGTTTTTT.

As DNA, the CDR3 is TGTGCCATCAGTGAGGCAGGGAGTTTCCACGAGCAGTACTTC. This translates into CAISEAGSFHEQYF. The chain links TRBV10-3 to TRBJ2-7; D might be TRBD1 or TRBD2, each matching 5 bases. V was shortened by 2 bases and J by 5 bases, with 13 bases between the two germline ends. CDR1 is ENHRY, CDR2 SYGVKD, per germline. The CDR3 contains 14 residues.

This clonotype was observed a few times. Mismatch with germline at one junction end may stem from a read error. The chain combines TRBV2 with TRBJ1-3; D might be TRBD1 (5 bases). The CDR3 spans 14 residues. Germline-derived CDR1 and CDR2 are SNHLY and FYNNEI. The CDR3 loop is CAGSDRGEGNTIYF. The CDR3 DNA is TGTGCCGGCAGTGATCGGGGGGAAGGAAACACCATATATTTT.

Of note for this clonotype: A much larger clone differs by one base, so this may be a read error. The gene calls are TRBV29-1 and TRBJ1-1, with TRBD1 as a possible D gene (5 bases). Germline values: CDR1 SQVTM, CDR2 ANQGSEA. The CDR3 has 14 residues. This CDR3 reads CSAGDLWGNTEALF. As DNA, the CDR3 is TGCAGCGCGGGGGACCTATGGGGGAACACTGAAGCTCTCTTT.

This clonotype was counted many times. The chain joins TRBV9 to TRBJ1-1; 8 nucleotides line up with TRBD1. Unmatched junction bases numbered 4, after V lost 5 bases and J lost 1 base. The CDR3 spans 14 residues. CDR1 and CDR2 from the germline V gene are SGDLS and YYNGEE. The CDR3: CASSVTGENTEAFF. The CDR3 DNA reads as TGTGCCAGCAGTGTGACAGGGGAGAACACTGAAGCTTTCTTT.

The gene calls are TRBV7-9 and TRBJ2-6; unclear D gene. The germline V and J ends were trimmed by 5 bases and 0 bases, with 11 bases remaining between them. The CDR3 has 16 residues. Germline CDR1 and CDR2: SEHNR and FQNEAQ (reference sequence). The CDR3 loop is CASSIRSGSGANVLTF. As DNA, the CDR3 is TGTGCCAGCAGCATTAGGTCAGGCTCTGGGGCCAACGTCCTGACTTTC.

This clonotype occurred many times. The chain uses TRBV19 and TRBJ1-2, with D maybe TRBD1 (6 bases). The CDR3 has 15 residues. Germline V CDR1 and CDR2: LNHDA, SQIVND (reference sequence). Between the trimmed V and J ends, which lost 5 bases and 3 bases, there was a span of 16 bases. The CDR3 protein is CASSPSGGIHYGYTF. The CDR3 DNA follows: TGTGCCAGTAGTCCGAGTGGGGGCATACACTATGGCTACACCTTC.

CDR3 bases: TGTGCCAGCAGCCACGACTGGACCGGCGGAGGCTCTGGAAACACCATATATTTT. The encoded protein is CASSHDWTGGGSGNTIYF. V usage is TRBV5-6 and J usage is TRBJ1-3; D is unresolved. Trimming removed 4 bases from V and 0 bases from J, with 20 bases in between. This CDR3 region has 18 residues. Germline loops: CDR1 SGHDT, CDR2 YYEEEE.

The sample holds a few counts of this clonotype. V gene TRBV11-2 combines with J gene TRBJ1-6, with D hard to call. Trimming shortened V by 5 bases and J by 10 bases, and 18 bases separated the two germline ends. Germline-derived CDR1 and CDR2 are SGHAT and FQNNGV. There are 15 residues in the CDR3. The CDR3 coding sequence is TGTGCCAGCAGCCAAGGGTCCGTTGGAGTGTCACCCCTCCACTTT. Residues: CASSQGSVGVSPLHF.